Presented here are 26 T cell receptor beta chains from one specimen sequenced in a study of technical replicates of blood from a handful of donors (dated by TCRdb to the late 2010s). Library preparation employed the immunoSEQ multiplex PCR assay. TCRdb retrieved this table from immuneACCESS and kept in-frame rearrangements only. Not all clones are present; in checked studies, unresolved V genes account for under half, and no reason is known for the remainder. The sample table holds about 66,000 clones, of which approximately 90% were seen once. Under 6% of the sample belongs to the ten largest clones. The sequencing input was PBMCs. The receptor set was obtained from a human donor in good health. Some clones in this sample may be carry-over from other donors' samples.

The V call is TRBV9, the J call TRBJ1-1; D possibly corresponds to TRBD1 (5 bases). This CDR3 region has 16 residues. V was cut by 0 bases and J by 1 base, with 13 bases left in between. Germline V gene data show CDR1 as SGDLS and CDR2 as YYNGEE. The CDR3 sequence is CASSVGGGVGNTEAFF. In nucleotides, the CDR3 is TGTGCCAGCAGCGTAGGAGGAGGGGTTGGGAACACTGAAGCTTTCTTT.

The CDR3: CASSQDLSPQQFF. As DNA, the CDR3 is TGTGCCAGCAGCCAAGATCTTTCTCCTCAGCAGTTCTTC. The chain recombines TRBV4-2 with TRBJ2-1; the D is unclear. V shed 0 bases and J shed 11 bases, with 11 bases lying between them. CDR1 LGHNA and CDR2 YNFKEQ come from the germline V gene. The CDR3 sequence is 13 residues long.

This chain connects TRBV30 to TRBJ1-4; possibly TRBD1 for D (6 bases). Germline V lookup: CDR1 GTSNPN, CDR2 SVGIG (reference sequence). This CDR3 region has 17 residues. V lost 1 base and J lost 9, with 24 bases in between. CDR3 DNA: TGTGCCTGGAGTGGCGCGCAGAGGGGGTTAGGGTCTCAAAAACTGTTTTTT. This encodes CAWSGAQRGLGSQKLFF.

The V call is TRBV2, the J call TRBJ2-7, with a tentative D call TRBD1 (6 bases). CDR1 and CDR2 (germline): SNHLY, FYNNEI. This CDR3 is 12 amino acids long. V lost 9 bases, J lost 3 bases, and 12 bases lay in between. CDR3 loop: CASEGTNYEQYF. The DNA of the CDR3 is TGTGCCAGTGAAGGGACAAACTACGAGCAGTACTTC. Drawing the rest from reference TRBV2 and TRBJ2-7, the complete variable domain is EPEVTQTPSHQVTQMGQEVILRCVPISNHLYFYWYRQILGQKVEFLVSFYNNEISEKSEIFDDQFSVERPDGSNFTLKIRSTKLEDSAMYFCASEGTNYEQYFGPGTRLTVT.

This clone was seen once. The rearrangement links TRBV12-5 to TRBJ2-7; 10 bases are a match to TRBD1. CDR3 length: 13 amino acids. Trimming at V came to 6 bases and at J to 6 bases, leaving 5 bases not matched to a gene. Germline V gene lookup returns CDR1 LGHNT and CDR2 FRNRAP. As DNA, the CDR3 is TGTGCTAGTGGCCTGGACAGGGGGATCGAGCAGTACTTC. This sequence encodes CASGLDRGIEQYF.

This chain uses TRBV5-8 with TRBJ2-5, with 9 bases lining up with TRBD1. The germline V gene encodes CDR1 SGHTS and CDR2 YDEGEE. This CDR3 has 15 residues. With V trimmed by 2 bases and J by 0 bases, 2 bases remained unmatched. The CDR3 loop reads CASSFRDRDQETQYF. In DNA form, the CDR3 reads TGTGCCAGCAGCTTTCGGGACAGGGACCAAGAGACCCAGTACTTC.

This chain joins TRBV5-1 and TRBJ2-1, with a possible D match to TRBD1 (6 bases). Trimming took off 4 bases at V and 0 bases at J, with 14 bases between the two ends. CDR3 size: 16 residues. Germline CDR1 is SGHRS and CDR2 is YFSETQ. DNA of the CDR3: TGCGCCAGCAGCCTGGGTCTGGACAGCTCCTACAATGAGCAGTTCTTC. This sequence encodes CASSLGLDSSYNEQFF.

The rearrangement joins TRBV5-1 to TRBJ2-1; D unresolved. This CDR3 comprises 11 residues. The V end lost 1 base, the J end lost 9 bases, and 5 bases lay between the germline ends. CDR1 is SGHRS, CDR2 YFSETQ, per germline. This CDR3 reads CASSLTGEQFF. The CDR3 DNA is TGCGCCAGCAGCTTGACGGGTGAGCAGTTCTTC.

The CDR3 loop is CASQGAWNSPLHF. The CDR3, as DNA: TGTGCCAGCCAGGGGGCATGGAATTCACCCCTCCACTTT. This sequence joins TRBV19 and TRBJ1-6, with 8 bases fitting TRBD1. CDR1 and CDR2 from the germline V gene are LNHDA and SQIVND (reference sequence). J was trimmed by 7 bases and V by 9 bases; bases with no gene match: 5. This CDR3 is 13 amino acids long.

The DNA for the CDR3 is TGTGCCAGCAGTTACGCCCCAGGGCCTGGCTACACCTTC. Translation: CASSYAPGPGYTF. The chain couples TRBV6-5 to TRBJ1-2; D might be TRBD1 (5 bases). Germline CDR1 reads MNHEY; CDR2 reads SVGAGI. V lost 2 bases and J lost 7, with 11 bases in between. This CDR3 is built from 13 residues.

The CDR3 protein is CASSLTTDGRLGEQYF. In nucleotides, the CDR3 is TGTGCCAGCAGCTTAACGACAGACGGAAGGTTAGGCGAGCAGTACTTC. V usage is TRBV11-2 and J usage is TRBJ2-7; D might be TRBD1 (5 bases). Trimming removed 2 bases at V and 6 bases at J, with 20 bases between. CDR3 length equals 16 residues. Germline CDR1 is SGHAT and CDR2 is FQNNGV. The full variable domain, with the rest looked up from reference TRBV11-2 and TRBJ2-7, is EAGVAQSPRYKIIEKRQSVAFWCNPISGHATLYWYQQILGQGPKLLIQFQNNGVVDDSQLPKDRFSAERLKGVDSTLKIQPAKLEDSAVYLCASSLTTDGRLGEQYFGPGTRLTVT.

J is TRBJ2-7 and V is TRBV2; 9 nucleotides line up with TRBD2. The CDR3 contains 15 residues. Per the germline V gene, CDR1 is SNHLY and CDR2 is FYNNEI. V was pared by 4 bases and J by 2 bases, with 6 bases of the junction left unmatched. The CDR3 region has the DNA TGTGCCAGCAGTGGAGGGCTAGCGGGACCCTACGAGCAGTACTTC. It specifies CASSGGLAGPYEQYF.

This clone was detected a few times. The chain is built from TRBV5-1 and TRBJ2-2; no reliable D call. The CDR3 totals 14 residues. Trimming removed 4 bases from V and 8 bases from J, with 15 bases in between. Looked up from germline, CDR1 is SGHRS and CDR2 is YFSETQ. CDR3 in amino acids: CASSASSSGGELFF. CDR3 DNA: TGCGCCAGCAGCGCCTCATCCTCCGGGGGGGAGCTGTTTTTT.

The chain has TRBV5-1 and TRBJ2-3; 10 bases match TRBD1. The CDR3 runs 16 residues. CDR1 is SGHRS and CDR2 is YFSETQ in the germline V gene. The junction had 6 bases not matched to a gene; V was cut back by 2 bases and J by 3 bases. The chain's CDR3 is CASSFYPGQGTDTQYF. DNA for the CDR3: TGCGCCAGCAGCTTTTACCCGGGACAGGGGACAGATACGCAGTATTTT.

The V and J genes are TRBV27 and TRBJ2-7; 8 bases match TRBD1. Germline V CDR1 and CDR2: MNHEY, SMNVEV (reference sequence). Trimming at V came to 3 bases and at J to 2 bases, leaving 3 bases not matched to a gene. This CDR3 comprises 14 residues. CDR3 bases: TGTGCCAGCAGTTTCAGGGGGCCCCCCTACGAGCAGTACTTC. Its protein product is CASSFRGPPYEQYF.

The genes are TRBV30 and TRBJ2-1, with D possibly matching TRBD2 (5 bases). Germline V gene sequence: CDR1 GTSNPN, CDR2 SVGIG (reference sequence). The CDR3 runs 12 residues. V lost 3 bases and J 16 bases, leaving 19 bases between the germline ends. The DNA for the CDR3 is TGTGCCTGGAGAAAGCGCCGACTAACCGCTTTCTTC. Its protein product is CAWRKRRLTAFF.

V and J are TRBV2 and TRBJ1-1, with D unresolved. This CDR3 spans 12 amino acids. The V gene lost 3 bases and the J gene lost 8 bases, with 10 bases spanning the gap. Germline V gene sequence: CDR1 SNHLY, CDR2 FYNNEI. The CDR3 loop reads CASSDPGTEAFF. The CDR3 coding sequence is TGTGCCAGCAGTGATCCGGGAACAGAAGCTTTCTTT.

The chain recombines TRBV6-5 with TRBJ1-4; D uncertain. The V gene lost 4 bases and the J gene lost 8 bases, with 17 bases spanning the gap. Germline CDR1 and CDR2: MNHEY and SVGAGI. This CDR3 has 15 residues. The CDR3 nucleotides are TGTGCCAGCAGTTTCGAGGGCGGTGTTGTGGAAAAACTGTTTTTT. This codes for CASSFEGGVVEKLFF.

The chain employs TRBV9 and TRBJ2-5; 9 bases are shared with TRBD2. After removal of 5 bases from V and 4 bases from J, the junction contained 9 bases not matched to a gene. The CDR3 totals 15 residues. Germline CDR1 is SGDLS and CDR2 is YYNGEE. CDR3 residues: CASSLGGGALETQYF. For the CDR3, the DNA is TGTGCCAGCAGTTTAGGCGGGGGGGCACTAGAGACCCAGTACTTC.

The V and J genes are TRBV10-3 and TRBJ2-7, with 10 bases that match TRBD2. The CDR3 is 16 residues long. Germline-derived CDR1 and CDR2 are ENHRY and SYGVKD. J lost 1 base, V lost 3 bases, and 6 bases had no gene match. The chain's CDR3 is CAISELAGRISYEQYF. Written as DNA, the CDR3 is TGTGCCATCAGTGAACTAGCGGGGCGGATATCCTACGAGCAGTACTTC.

This chain's CDR3 is CASSYGTGGVYGYTF. The DNA for the CDR3 is TGTGCCAGCAGTTACGGGACAGGGGGTGTGTATGGCTACACCTTC. The chain joins TRBV6-5 to TRBJ1-2, with 11 bases that match TRBD1. Germline trimming cut 2 bases from V and 5 bases from J; bases unmatched to any gene: 4. The CDR3 has 15 amino acids. CDR1 and CDR2 from the germline V gene are MNHEY and SVGAGI.

V usage is TRBV7-2 and J usage is TRBJ2-7; 8 bases fit TRBD2. Germline assignment: CDR1 SGHTA and CDR2 FQGNSA. The CDR3 is 15 residues long. Trimming at V came to 5 bases and at J to 4 bases, leaving 10 bases not matched to a gene. CDR3 protein: CASSQISTSEYEQYF. The DNA for the CDR3 is TGTGCCAGCAGCCAAATCTCGACTAGCGAGTACGAGCAGTACTTC.

V and J are TRBV7-2 and TRBJ2-1; D gene ambiguous. The CDR3 loop spans 11 amino acids. Germline V gene data show CDR1 as SGHTA and CDR2 as FQGNSA. V lost 6 bases, J lost 4 bases, and 4 bases lay in between. The CDR3 loop reads CASRTYNEQFF. As DNA, the CDR3 is TGTGCCAGCAGGACATACAATGAGCAGTTCTTC.

The chain combines TRBV9 with TRBJ2-2; 8 nucleotides align to TRBD1. The CDR3 consists of 18 residues. Germline V gene sequence: CDR1 SGDLS, CDR2 YYNGEE. The J segment lost 6 bases and the V segment lost 5 bases, leaving 18 bases of the junction unmatched. The CDR3 region has the DNA TGTGCCAGCAGGCCGACCTCAGGGGGCAATTGGGGATCCGGGGAGCTGTTTTTT. Its protein is CASRPTSGGNWGSGELFF.

This clone is medium-sized (0.01 to 0.1%) in the sample. V gene TRBV10-3 combines with J gene TRBJ2-7, with 8 bases that match TRBD1. The CDR3 sequence is 13 residues long. Losses at the gene ends were 5 bases for V and 5 bases for J; bases not matched to a gene: 5. Germline-derived CDR1 and CDR2 are ENHRY and SYGVKD. The CDR3 sequence is CAISRTGYHEQYF. CDR3 coding DNA: TGTGCCATCAGTAGGACAGGGTACCACGAGCAGTACTTC.

The chain has TRBV19 and TRBJ2-3; TRBD1 is a possible D gene (5 bases). The germline V and J ends were trimmed by 5 bases and 6 bases, with 15 bases remaining between them. The CDR3 runs to 14 residues. The V gene's germline CDR1 is LNHDA and CDR2 SQIVND (reference sequence). The CDR3 protein is CASSVAENRDTQYF. The CDR3 DNA follows: TGTGCCAGTAGTGTCGCCGAGAACAGGGATACGCAGTATTTT. Together with reference TRBV19 and TRBJ2-3, the CDR3 gives the full variable domain: DGGITQSPKYLFRKEGQNVTLSCEQNLNHDAMYWYRQDPGQGLRLIYYSQIVNDFQKGDIAEGYSVSREKKESFPLTVTSAQKNPTAFYLCASSVAENRDTQYFGPGTRLTVL.